Shown below are 19 T cell receptor beta chains from a single sample sequenced in a study of blood T cell repertoires in COVID-19. Sequencing used immunoSEQ multiplex PCR; TCRdb keeps in-frame clones, though not all of them. The repertoire has 200,000 to 250,000 clones, over 75% of them found once; the top ten carry more than 3%. Source material: PBMCs or T cells enriched from blood (not recorded which). Every receptor here comes from a woman in her twenties or thirties who had been exposed to COVID-19.

V gene TRBV6-5 combines with J gene TRBJ2-7; 10 bases line up with TRBD1. With V trimmed by 9 bases and J by 5 bases, 7 bases remained unmatched. Germline CDR1 MNHEY, CDR2 SVGAGI. This CDR3 contains 13 residues. DNA for the CDR3: TGTGCCAGTGAGGGACAGGGGAGGGACGAGCAGTACTTC. Translated: CASEGQGRDEQYF.

The V call is TRBV19, the J call TRBJ2-3; 7 bases fit TRBD2. CDR1 LNHDA and CDR2 SQIVND come from the germline V gene (reference sequence). The CDR3 extends over 13 amino acids. Unmatched junction bases numbered 2, after V lost 4 bases and J lost 4 bases. This CDR3 is CASSRRESDTQYF. CDR3 bases: TGTGCCAGTAGTAGGCGGGAGTCAGATACGCAGTATTTT.

This clone was observed once. The chain employs TRBV7-9 and TRBJ2-1, with 10 bases matching TRBD2. Unmatched junction bases numbered 3, after V lost 1 base and J lost 3 bases. Germline V CDR1 and CDR2: SEHNR, FQNEAQ (reference sequence). The CDR3 loop spans 16 amino acids. The CDR3 loop is CASSLDLAGDYNEQFF. As DNA, the CDR3 is TGTGCCAGCAGCTTAGATCTAGCGGGAGACTACAATGAGCAGTTCTTC.

This clone appeared once. The J gene is TRBJ2-7, the V gene TRBV5-1, with TRBD1 matching 9 bases. The CDR3 loop spans 13 amino acids. Losses at the gene ends were 5 bases for V and 4 bases for J; bases not matched to a gene: 4. The germline V gene encodes CDR1 SGHRS and CDR2 YFSETQ. The CDR3 sequence is CASRGTGTYEQYF. CDR3 coding DNA: TGCGCCAGCAGGGGGACAGGGACGTACGAGCAGTACTTC.

This sequence joins TRBV4-2 and TRBJ1-2, with 9 bases fitting TRBD1. V shed 0 bases, J shed 2 bases, and the junction held 13 bases outside the gene matches. The CDR3 extends over 19 amino acids. Germline assignment: CDR1 LGHNA and CDR2 YNFKEQ. The CDR3 bases are TGTGCCAGCAGCCAAGATGTGGGGACAGGGACCTCATTAAACTATGGCTACACCTTC. This gives the protein CASSQDVGTGTSLNYGYTF.

In this sample, this clone turned up once. The chain employs TRBV3-1 (or the pseudogene TRBV3-2) and TRBJ2-5; 9 bases map to TRBD1. With V trimmed by 4 bases and J by 3 bases, 0 bases remained unmatched. CDR1 is LGHDT and CDR2 is YNNKEL in the germline V gene (reference sequence). This CDR3 is 13 amino acids long. CDR3 DNA sequence: TGTGCCAGCAGCCGGGACAGGGAAGAGACCCAGTACTTC. This codes for CASSRDREETQYF.

This rearrangement joins TRBV28 to TRBJ1-1, with 12 bases matching TRBD1. Germline CDR1 and CDR2: MDHEN and SYDVKM. V shed 6 bases and J 6 bases; nucleotides not matched to a gene: 11. The CDR3 runs 16 residues. The CDR3 here is CASRTRDRGRLAEAFF. The CDR3 region has the DNA TGTGCCAGCAGAACCAGGGACAGGGGGCGCTTGGCTGAAGCTTTCTTT.

The genes are TRBV4-2 and TRBJ2-5; no reliable D call. Trimming cost V 0 bases and J 3 bases, with 8 bases left between them. Germline CDR1 LGHNA, CDR2 YNFKEQ. The CDR3 is 14 amino acids. CDR3 DNA: TGTGCCAGCAGCCAAGATGGGCTAAAAGAGACCCAGTACTTC. Residues: CASSQDGLKETQYF.

This clone was detected only once. The chain carries TRBV29-1 and TRBJ2-5, with 9 bases lining up with TRBD2. In germline, CDR1 is SQVTM, CDR2 ANQGSEA. This CDR3 has 14 residues. V lost 1 base, J lost 2 bases, and 2 bases stayed unmatched. CDR3 amino acids: CSVEAAGGQETQYF. In DNA, the CDR3 is TGCAGCGTTGAAGCCGCGGGAGGGCAAGAGACCCAGTACTTC. The full variable domain, rest sourced from reference TRBV29-1 and TRBJ2-5, is SAVISQKPSRDICQRGTSLTIQCQVDSQVTMMFWYRQQPGQSLTLIATANQGSEATYESGFVIDKFPISRPNLTFSTLTVSNMSPEDSSIYLCSVEAAGGQETQYFGPGTRLLVL.

The rearrangement joins TRBV10-2 to TRBJ1-6; TRBD1 might be the D (5 bases). The CDR3 is made up of 14 amino acids. Trimming shortened V by 4 bases and J by 10 bases, and 14 bases separated the two germline ends. CDR1 and CDR2 (germline): WSHSY, SAAADI. The CDR3 sequence: CASSGTRAYSPLHF. As DNA, the CDR3 is TGCGCCAGCAGTGGAACCAGGGCCTACTCACCCCTCCACTTT.

V is TRBV5-1 and J is TRBJ1-4, with 9 bases fitting TRBD1. J was trimmed by 6 bases and V by 0 bases; bases with no gene match: 3. The germline CDR1 and CDR2 sequences are SGHRS and YFSETQ. This CDR3 has 15 residues. As DNA, the CDR3 is TGCGCCAGCAGCTTGGATGGACAGGGGTATGAAAAACTGTTTTTT. It yields the protein CASSLDGQGYEKLFF.

This rearrangement joins TRBV7-9 to TRBJ1-6, with D hard to call. V gave up 5 bases and J gave up 0 bases, with 17 bases separating them. CDR3 length equals 18 residues. Germline assignment: CDR1 SEHNR and CDR2 FQNEAQ (reference sequence). The CDR3 loop is CASSESGLASSYNSPLHF. The CDR3 coding sequence is TGTGCCAGCAGCGAATCTGGACTGGCGAGCTCCTATAATTCACCCCTCCACTTT.

This chain uses TRBV27 with TRBJ1-4; D possibly corresponds to TRBD1 (6 bases). The CDR3 is 16 amino acids. Germline CDR1 reads MNHEY; CDR2 reads SMNVEV (reference sequence). V was clipped by 0 bases and J by 8 bases, with 16 bases between them. In nucleotides, the CDR3 is TGTGCCAGCAGTTTATCGAACAACAGGGAAGGGGAAAAACTGTTTTTT. The encoded protein is CASSLSNNREGEKLFF.

The rearrangement joins TRBV11-2 to TRBJ2-1; 10 positions match TRBD2. Germline CDR1 and CDR2: SGHAT and FQNNGV. V was clipped by 7 bases and J by 0 bases; unmatched bases: 12. The CDR3 loop spans 18 amino acids. The CDR3 loop reads CASTSLAGVSPSYNEQFF. CDR3 sequence (DNA): TGTGCCAGCACCTCCCTAGCGGGAGTCTCCCCCTCCTACAATGAGCAGTTCTTC.

Here the CDR3 DNA reads TGTGCCAGTAGTATAGCGGGAGGGGGGGAGCAGTTCTTC. It is translated as CASSIAGGGEQFF. This chain uses TRBV19 with TRBJ2-1; 8 positions match TRBD2. Germline loops: CDR1 LNHDA, CDR2 SQIVND (reference sequence). The length of the CDR3 is 13 residues. With 1 base clipped from V and 10 bases from J, the junction kept 3 bases outside the gene matches. Full variable domain (remainder filled in from reference TRBV19 and TRBJ2-1): DGGITQSPKYLFRKEGQNVTLSCEQNLNHDAMYWYRQDPGQGLRLIYYSQIVNDFQKGDIAEGYSVSREKKESFPLTVTSAQKNPTAFYLCASSIAGGGEQFFGPGTRLTVL.

The chain employs TRBV7-9 and TRBJ2-6; a weak D match, TRBD1 (6 bases). With 6 bases removed from V and 0 bases from J, the gap between germline ends came to 15 bases. Germline CDR1 reads SEHNR; CDR2 reads FQNEAQ (reference sequence). The CDR3 is 17 amino acids. The CDR3 loop is CASSRGKWSSGANVLTF. The CDR3, as DNA: TGTGCCAGCAGTAGGGGGAAATGGAGCTCTGGGGCCAACGTCCTGACTTTC.

This clone showed up just once. The chain joins TRBV12-5 to TRBJ2-7; 9 nucleotides line up with TRBD2. CDR1 is LGHNT, CDR2 FRNRAP, per germline. With 7 bases clipped from V and 7 bases from J, the junction kept 8 bases outside the gene matches. CDR3 size: 13 residues. In DNA, the CDR3 is TGTGCTAGTGCCCACTCGCTAGCGGGAGAGCAGTACTTC. Translation: CASAHSLAGEQYF. Based on the CDR3 plus reference TRBV12-5 and TRBJ2-7, the full variable domain is DARVTQTPRHKVTEMGQEVTMRCQPILGHNTVFWYRQTMMQGLELLAYFRNRAPLDDSGMPKDRFSAEMPDATLATLKIQPSEPRDSAVYFCASAHSLAGEQYFGPGTRLTVT.

A single count supports this clone. This rearrangement joins TRBV21-1 to TRBJ1-5; the table calls TRBD1, which could not be checked here. TRBV21-1 is a listed pseudogene. The CDR3 sequence is 16 residues long. Here the CDR3 reads CASSKDTSRPNQPQHF. CDR3 sequence (DNA): TGTGCCAGCAGCAAAGATACGAGCAGGCCAAATCAGCCCCAGCATTTT.

The chain recombines TRBV30 with TRBJ1-1; TRBD1 might be the D (6 bases). CDR3 size: 14 residues. Germline V gives CDR1 GTSNPN, CDR2 SVGIG (reference sequence). V dropped 5 bases and J dropped 0 bases, with 13 bases sitting between them. CDR3 DNA sequence: TGTGCCTGGGGACTGGACAGTATGAACACTGAAGCTTTCTTT. Translating it yields CAWGLDSMNTEAFF.